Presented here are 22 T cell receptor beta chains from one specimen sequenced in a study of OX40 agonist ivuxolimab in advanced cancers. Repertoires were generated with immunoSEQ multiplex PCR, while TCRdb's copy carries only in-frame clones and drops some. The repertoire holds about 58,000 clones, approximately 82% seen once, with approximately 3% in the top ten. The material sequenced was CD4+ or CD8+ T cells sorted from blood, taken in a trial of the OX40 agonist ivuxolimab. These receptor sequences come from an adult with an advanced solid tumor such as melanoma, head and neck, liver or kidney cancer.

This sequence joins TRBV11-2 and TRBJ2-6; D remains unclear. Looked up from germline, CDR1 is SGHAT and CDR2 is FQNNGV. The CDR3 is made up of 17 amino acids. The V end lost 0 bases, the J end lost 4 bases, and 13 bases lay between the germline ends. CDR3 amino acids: CASSLDLEAAGANVLTF. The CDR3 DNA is TGTGCCAGCAGCTTAGATCTAGAGGCTGCCGGGGCCAACGTCCTGACTTTC.

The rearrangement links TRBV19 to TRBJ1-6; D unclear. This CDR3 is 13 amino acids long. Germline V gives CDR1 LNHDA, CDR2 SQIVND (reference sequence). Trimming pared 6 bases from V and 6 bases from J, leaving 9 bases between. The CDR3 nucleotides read TGTGCCAGTAGCCTCAACCGTAATTCACCCCTCCACTTT. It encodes CASSLNRNSPLHF.

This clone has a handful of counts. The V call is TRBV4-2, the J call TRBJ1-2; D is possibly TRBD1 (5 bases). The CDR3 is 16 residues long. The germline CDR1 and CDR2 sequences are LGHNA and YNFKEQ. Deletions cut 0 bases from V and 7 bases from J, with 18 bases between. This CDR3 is CASSQDSEGRAGGYTF. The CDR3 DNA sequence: TGTGCCAGCAGCCAAGATTCGGAGGGGCGCGCGGGTGGCTACACCTTC.

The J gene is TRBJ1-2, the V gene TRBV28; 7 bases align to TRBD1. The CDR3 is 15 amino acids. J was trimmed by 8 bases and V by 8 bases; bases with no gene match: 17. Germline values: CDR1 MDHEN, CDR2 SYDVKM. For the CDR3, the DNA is TGTGCCAGCCTGGTCAGAGACAGGGCGGGTGGAGGCTACACCTTC. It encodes CASLVRDRAGGGYTF.

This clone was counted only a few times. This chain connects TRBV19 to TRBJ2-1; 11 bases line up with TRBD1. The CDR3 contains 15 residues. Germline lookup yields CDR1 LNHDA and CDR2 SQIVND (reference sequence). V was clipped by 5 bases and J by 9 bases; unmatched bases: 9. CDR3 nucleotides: TGTGCCAGTAGTCCCTGGACAGGGGGCTCAGGTGAGCAGTTCTTC. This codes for CASSPWTGGSGEQFF. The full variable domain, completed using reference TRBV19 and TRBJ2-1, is DGGITQSPKYLFRKEGQNVTLSCEQNLNHDAMYWYRQDPGQGLRLIYYSQIVNDFQKGDIAEGYSVSREKKESFPLTVTSAQKNPTAFYLCASSPWTGGSGEQFFGPGTRLTVL.

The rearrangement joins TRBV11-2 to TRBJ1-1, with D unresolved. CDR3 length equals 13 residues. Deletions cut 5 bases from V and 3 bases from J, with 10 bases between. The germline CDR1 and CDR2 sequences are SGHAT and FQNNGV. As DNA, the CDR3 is TGTGCCAGCAGCCCTCATGGGGACACTGAAGCTTTCTTT. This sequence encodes CASSPHGDTEAFF. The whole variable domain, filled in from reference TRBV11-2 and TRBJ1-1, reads EAGVAQSPRYKIIEKRQSVAFWCNPISGHATLYWYQQILGQGPKLLIQFQNNGVVDDSQLPKDRFSAERLKGVDSTLKIQPAKLEDSAVYLCASSPHGDTEAFFGQGTRLTVV.

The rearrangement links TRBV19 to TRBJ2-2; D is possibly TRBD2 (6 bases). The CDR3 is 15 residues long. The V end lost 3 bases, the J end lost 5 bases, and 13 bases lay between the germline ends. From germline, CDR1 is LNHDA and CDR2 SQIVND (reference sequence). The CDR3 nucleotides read TGTGCCAGTAGTATCTGGGCTAGCGAGACCGGGGAGCTGTTTTTT. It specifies CASSIWASETGELFF.

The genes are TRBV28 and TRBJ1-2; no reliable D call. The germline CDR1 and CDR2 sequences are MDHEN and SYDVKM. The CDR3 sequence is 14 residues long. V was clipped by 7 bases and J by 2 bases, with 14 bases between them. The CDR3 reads CASTLFPVNYGYTF. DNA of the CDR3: TGTGCCAGCACCTTGTTCCCAGTGAACTATGGCTACACCTTC.

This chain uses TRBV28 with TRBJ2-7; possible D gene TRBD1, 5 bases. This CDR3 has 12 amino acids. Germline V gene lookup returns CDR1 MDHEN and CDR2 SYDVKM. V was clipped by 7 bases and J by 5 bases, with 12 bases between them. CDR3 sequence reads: CASTIGVDEQYF. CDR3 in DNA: TGTGCCAGCACTATAGGGGTGGACGAGCAGTACTTC.

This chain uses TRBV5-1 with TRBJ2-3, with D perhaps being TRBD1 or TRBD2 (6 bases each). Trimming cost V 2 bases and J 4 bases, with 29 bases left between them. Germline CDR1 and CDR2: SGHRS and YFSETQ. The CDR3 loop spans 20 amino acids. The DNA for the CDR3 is TGCGCCAGCAGCTTCGGGGGCTTTGGTGCCGGGAGTCGGGTTCCAGATACGCAGTATTTT. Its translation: CASSFGGFGAGSRVPDTQYF.

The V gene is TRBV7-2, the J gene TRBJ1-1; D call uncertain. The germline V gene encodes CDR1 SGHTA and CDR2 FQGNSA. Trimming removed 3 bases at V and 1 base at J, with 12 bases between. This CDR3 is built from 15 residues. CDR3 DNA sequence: TGTGCCAGCAGCTTGGAAGCAGGCGGGAACACTGAAGCTTTCTTT. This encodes CASSLEAGGNTEAFF.

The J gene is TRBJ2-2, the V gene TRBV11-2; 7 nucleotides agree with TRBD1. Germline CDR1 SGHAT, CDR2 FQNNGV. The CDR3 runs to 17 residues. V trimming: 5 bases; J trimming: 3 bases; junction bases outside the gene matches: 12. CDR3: CASSLSVGTDYTGELFF. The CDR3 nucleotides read TGTGCCAGCAGCCTATCCGTCGGGACAGACTACACCGGGGAGCTGTTTTTT.

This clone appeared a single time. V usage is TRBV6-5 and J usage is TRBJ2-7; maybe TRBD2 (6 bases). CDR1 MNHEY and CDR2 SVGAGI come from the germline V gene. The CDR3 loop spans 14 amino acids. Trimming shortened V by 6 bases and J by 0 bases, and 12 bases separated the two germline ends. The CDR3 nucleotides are TGTGCCAGCAGATTTACCGGGAGCTCCTACGAGCAGTACTTC. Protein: CASRFTGSSYEQYF.

CDR3 sequence (DNA): TGTGCCAGCTCACCCACCCGGGACAGCCTTCCCATGACCGAGTTCTTC. It translates to CASSPTRDSLPMTEFF. The rearrangement links TRBV18 to TRBJ2-1, with 7 bases identical to TRBD1. The CDR3 has 16 residues. Germline values: CDR1 KGHSH, CDR2 LQKENI. J lost 14 bases, V lost 3 bases, and 19 bases had no gene match.

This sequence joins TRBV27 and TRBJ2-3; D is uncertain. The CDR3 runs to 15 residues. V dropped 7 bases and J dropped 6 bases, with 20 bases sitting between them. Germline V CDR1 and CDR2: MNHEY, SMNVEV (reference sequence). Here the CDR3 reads CASIPHGAVTDTQYF. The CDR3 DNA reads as TGTGCCAGCATCCCCCACGGCGCAGTCACTGATACGCAGTATTTT.

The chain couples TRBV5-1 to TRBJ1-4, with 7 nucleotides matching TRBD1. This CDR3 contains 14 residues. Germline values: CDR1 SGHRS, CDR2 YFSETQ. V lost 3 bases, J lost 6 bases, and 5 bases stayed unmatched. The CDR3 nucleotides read TGCGCCAGCAGCTCGCGAGGGGGCGATGAAAAACTGTTTTTT. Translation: CASSSRGGDEKLFF. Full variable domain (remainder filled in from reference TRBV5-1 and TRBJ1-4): KAGVTQTPRYLIKTRGQQVTLSCSPISGHRSVSWYQQTPGQGLQFLFEYFSETQRNKGNFPGRFSGRQFSNSRSEMNVSTLELGDSALYLCASSSRGGDEKLFFGSGTQLSVL.

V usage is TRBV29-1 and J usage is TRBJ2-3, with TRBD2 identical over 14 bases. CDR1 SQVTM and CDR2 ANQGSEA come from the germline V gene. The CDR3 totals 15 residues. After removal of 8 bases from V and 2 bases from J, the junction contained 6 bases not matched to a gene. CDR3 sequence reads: CSTGLAGEFTDTQYF. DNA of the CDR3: TGCAGCACGGGACTAGCGGGGGAATTCACAGATACGCAGTATTTT.

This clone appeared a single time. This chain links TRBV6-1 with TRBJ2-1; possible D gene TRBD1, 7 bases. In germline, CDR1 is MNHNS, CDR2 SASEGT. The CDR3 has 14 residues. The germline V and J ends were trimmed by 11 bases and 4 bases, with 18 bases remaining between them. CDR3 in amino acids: CAGGGYPEYNEQFF. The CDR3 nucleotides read TGTGCCGGAGGGGGCTATCCTGAGTACAATGAGCAGTTCTTC.

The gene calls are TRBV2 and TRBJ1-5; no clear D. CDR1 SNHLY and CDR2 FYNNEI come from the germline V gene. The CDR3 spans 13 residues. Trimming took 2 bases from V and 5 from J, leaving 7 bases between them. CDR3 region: CASSEFPDQPQHF. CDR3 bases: TGTGCCAGCAGTGAATTTCCAGATCAGCCCCAGCATTTT.

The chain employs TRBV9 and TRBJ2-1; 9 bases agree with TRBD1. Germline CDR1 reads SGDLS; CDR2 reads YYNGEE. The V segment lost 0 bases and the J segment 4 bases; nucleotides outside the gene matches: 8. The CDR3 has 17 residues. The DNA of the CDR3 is TGTGCCAGCAGCGTAGACATCCGAGACAGGGGGTACAATGAGCAGTTCTTC. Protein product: CASSVDIRDRGYNEQFF.

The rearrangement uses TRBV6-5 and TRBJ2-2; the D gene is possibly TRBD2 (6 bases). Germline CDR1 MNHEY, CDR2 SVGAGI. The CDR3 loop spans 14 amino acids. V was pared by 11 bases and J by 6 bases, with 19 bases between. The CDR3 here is CAVKRGDGAGELFF. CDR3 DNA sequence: TGTGCCGTCAAACGCGGGGATGGAGCCGGGGAGCTGTTTTTT.

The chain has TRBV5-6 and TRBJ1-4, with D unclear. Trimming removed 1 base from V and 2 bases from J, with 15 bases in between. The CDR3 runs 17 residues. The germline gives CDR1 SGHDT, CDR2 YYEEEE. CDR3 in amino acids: CASSLLGGLDTNEKLFF. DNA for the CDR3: TGTGCCAGCAGCTTGTTAGGAGGGTTGGATACTAATGAAAAACTGTTTTTT.